This record concerns one TCR beta chain sequence. Sequenced by immunoSEQ multiplex PCR; TCRdb stores in-frame clones only, minus some. The sample shows about 190,000 clones, about 88% of them seen only once. The germline V gene has CDR1 SQVTM and CDR2 ANQGSEA. V was cut by 7 bases and J by 12 bases, with 13 bases left in between. The CDR3 covers 11 residues. These data belong to a study of blood T cell repertoires in COVID-19. The source of this sequence is a man younger than 45 with active or convalescent COVID-19. The sequencing sample was made of peripheral blood. This chain connects TRBV29-1 to TRBJ2-6, with D tentatively TRBD2 (5 bases). CDR3 protein: CSGLTGLVLTF. The CDR3 DNA reads as TGCAGCGGACTGACCGGACTCGTCCTGACTTTC.